This TCR beta chain comes out of a study of early T cells in non-severe SARS-CoV-2 infection. cDNA molecules, individually, were tagged with unique molecular identifiers. TCRdb redid the calling of the 5' RACE reads with MiXCR, one entry per CDR3 protein. The sample consists of about 83,000 distinct CDR3 sequences, over 12% of them appearing once. From germline, CDR1 is SNHLY and CDR2 FYNNEI. This CDR3 region has 14 residues. Trimming took 7 bases from V and 11 from J, leaving 20 bases between them. Sequenced: whole blood. This chain joins TRBV2 and TRBJ1-4, with D possibly TRBD1 on 5 matching bases. The receptor was isolated from an adult who was a healthcare worker with PCR-confirmed SARS-CoV-2 infection or an uninfected control (not recorded which). CDR3 DNA: TGTGCCAGCATCGAAGAGGGAGGCTCAGGGAAACTGTTTTTT. Residues: CASIEEGGSGKLFF.